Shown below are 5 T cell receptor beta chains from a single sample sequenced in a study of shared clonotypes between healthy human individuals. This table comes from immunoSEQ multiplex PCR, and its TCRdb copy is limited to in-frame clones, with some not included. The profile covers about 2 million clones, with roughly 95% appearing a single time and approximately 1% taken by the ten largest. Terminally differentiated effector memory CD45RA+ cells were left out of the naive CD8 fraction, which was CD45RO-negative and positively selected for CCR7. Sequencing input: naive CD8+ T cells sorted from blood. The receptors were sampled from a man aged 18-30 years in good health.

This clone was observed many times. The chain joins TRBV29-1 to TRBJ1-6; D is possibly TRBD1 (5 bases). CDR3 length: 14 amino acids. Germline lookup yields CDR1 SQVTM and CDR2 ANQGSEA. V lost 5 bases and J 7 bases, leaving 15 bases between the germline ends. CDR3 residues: CSVQPGGTNSPLHF. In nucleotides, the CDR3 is TGCAGCGTTCAACCGGGGGGGACCAATTCACCCCTCCACTTT.

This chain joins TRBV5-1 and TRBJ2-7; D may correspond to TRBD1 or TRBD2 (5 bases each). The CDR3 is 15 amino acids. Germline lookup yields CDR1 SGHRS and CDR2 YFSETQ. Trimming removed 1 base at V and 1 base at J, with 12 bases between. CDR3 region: CASSLWGPLSYEQYF. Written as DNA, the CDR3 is TGCGCCAGCAGCTTGTGGGGACCGCTATCCTACGAGCAGTACTTC. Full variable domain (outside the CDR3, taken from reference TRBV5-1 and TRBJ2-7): KAGVTQTPRYLIKTRGQQVTLSCSPISGHRSVSWYQQTPGQGLQFLFEYFSETQRNKGNFPGRFSGRQFSNSRSEMNVSTLELGDSALYLCASSLWGPLSYEQYFGPGTRLTVT.

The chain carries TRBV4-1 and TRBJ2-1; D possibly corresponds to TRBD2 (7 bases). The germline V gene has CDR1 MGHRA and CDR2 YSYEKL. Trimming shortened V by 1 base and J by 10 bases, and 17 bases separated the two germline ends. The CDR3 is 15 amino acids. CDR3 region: CASSQGRGAPWEQFF. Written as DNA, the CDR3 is TGCGCCAGCAGCCAAGGACGGGGGGCCCCTTGGGAGCAGTTCTTC.

In DNA form, the CDR3 reads TGTGCCAGTAGTACCGCGACTGCTTTGGCTTTCTATGGCTACACCTTC. Protein sequence: CASSTATALAFYGYTF. V and J are TRBV19 and TRBJ1-2, with unresolved D. The V gene's germline CDR1 is LNHDA and CDR2 SQIVND (reference sequence). The CDR3 runs 16 residues. V was pared by 4 bases and J by 4 bases, with 19 bases between.

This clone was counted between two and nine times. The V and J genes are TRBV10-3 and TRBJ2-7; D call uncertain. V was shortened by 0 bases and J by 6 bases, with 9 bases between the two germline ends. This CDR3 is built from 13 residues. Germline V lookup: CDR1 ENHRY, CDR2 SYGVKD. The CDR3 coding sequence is TGTGCCATCAGTGAGTCGTTTGCTCTCGAGCAGTACTTC. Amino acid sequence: CAISESFALEQYF.